These 29 T cell receptor beta chains originate from one sample sequenced in a study of T cell responses to AZD1222 COVID-19 vaccine. The assay was immunoSEQ multiplex PCR, and TCRdb's table has in-frame clones only and misses some. The sample has 200,000 to 250,000 clones, about 92% seen once; the top ten hold roughly 1%. The sample in question was peripheral blood, obtained on day 0 of MenACWY control vaccination. These receptors came from an adult in good health.

The chain couples TRBV20-1 to TRBJ1-1; 7 nucleotides line up with TRBD1. CDR1 and CDR2 from the germline V gene are DFQATT and SNEGSKA (reference sequence). The ends lost 8 bases at V and 7 bases at J; junction bases unmatched: 7. CDR3 size: 11 residues. The CDR3 loop is CSTRGGLEAFF. In DNA, the CDR3 is TGCAGTACCAGGGGGGGGCTTGAAGCTTTCTTT.

V and J are TRBV19 and TRBJ1-5, with no clear D. CDR3 size: 11 residues. Trimming left V 9 bases short and J 15 bases short, with 18 bases between. Germline V gene sequence: CDR1 LNHDA, CDR2 SQIVND (reference sequence). The CDR3 is CARGTGRRRHF. The CDR3 DNA reads TGTGCCAGGGGAACGGGCAGGAGGCGGCATTTT.

V is TRBV29-1 and J is TRBJ2-1; D is unresolved. The CDR3 runs to 13 residues. Germline CDR1 SQVTM, CDR2 ANQGSEA. The ends were cut back, 8 bases at V and 5 bases at J, with 16 bases in the middle. CDR3 residues: CSFSRTLNNEQFF. Here the CDR3 DNA reads TGCAGCTTCTCACGCACCCTGAACAATGAGCAGTTCTTC.

This sequence joins TRBV5-4 and TRBJ1-5, with D possibly matching TRBD1 (5 bases). The CDR3 is 16 residues long. V lost 4 bases and J lost 2, with 16 bases in between. Germline V CDR1 and CDR2: SGHNT, YYREEE (reference sequence). CDR3 nucleotide sequence: TGTGCCAGCAGCATCGGGGGGGGAGGTGGCAATCAGCCCCAGCATTTT. This encodes CASSIGGGGGNQPQHF.

The CDR3 protein is CASSRQGKATNEKLFF. In nucleotides, the CDR3 is TGTGCCAGCAGTCGACAGGGAAAAGCAACTAATGAAAAACTGTTTTTT. This chain links TRBV2 with TRBJ1-4; TRBD1 aligns across 7 bases. The length of the CDR3 is 16 residues. CDR1 and CDR2 (germline): SNHLY, FYNNEI. V dropped 5 bases and J dropped 0; count of bases not matched to a gene: 6.

This chain connects TRBV4-1 to TRBJ1-4; the D is unclear. Trimming left V 4 bases short and J 0 bases short, with 6 bases between. The CDR3 spans 14 residues. Germline V gene lookup returns CDR1 MGHRA and CDR2 YSYEKL. The chain's CDR3 is CASSLASTNEKLFF. CDR3 nucleotide sequence: TGCGCCAGCAGCCTAGCTTCAACTAATGAAAAACTGTTTTTT.

CDR3 nucleotide sequence: TGTGCCAGCAGCCAAAACCTGGTGACTAGCCGACAGTATTTT. Translating it yields CASSQNLVTSRQYF. This chain connects TRBV27 to TRBJ2-3, with TRBD2 matching 7 bases. The CDR3 totals 14 residues. V shed 6 bases and J 12 bases; nucleotides not matched to a gene: 15. The germline V gene encodes CDR1 MNHEY and CDR2 SMNVEV (reference sequence).

The rearrangement joins TRBV29-1 to TRBJ1-2; no clear D. The V gene's germline CDR1 is SQVTM and CDR2 ANQGSEA. The CDR3 extends over 13 amino acids. V lost 2 bases and J 7 bases, leaving 14 bases between the germline ends. The CDR3 nucleotides are TGCAGCGTTGAATCTGAAGGAGCCCTTGGCTACACCTTC. Residues: CSVESEGALGYTF.

The V call is TRBV24-1, the J call TRBJ1-1; 9 bases fit TRBD1. With 4 bases clipped from V and 1 base from J, the junction kept 15 bases outside the gene matches. The CDR3 length is 19 residues. Germline CDR1 KGHDR, CDR2 SFDVKD. In DNA form, the CDR3 reads TGTGCCACCAGTGACACGGCAGGTACAACAGGGGGCCGGAACACTGAAGCTTTCTTT. Translation: CATSDTAGTTGGRNTEAFF.

The chain joins TRBV5-4 to TRBJ1-1, with D perhaps matching TRBD1 (6 bases). Germline V gives CDR1 SGHNT, CDR2 YYREEE (reference sequence). CDR3 length: 17 residues. The V and J ends lost 7 bases and 0 bases respectively, with 22 bases between them. Here the CDR3 reads CASRTLGGGSLNTEAFF. CDR3 DNA: TGTGCCAGCCGTACTCTAGGCGGGGGCAGCCTGAACACTGAAGCTTTCTTT.

The CDR3 is CASSRDRVDTIYF. The CDR3, as DNA: TGTGCCAGCAGTCGGGACAGGGTAGACACCATATATTTT. The V and J genes are TRBV12-3 or TRBV12-4 and TRBJ1-3; 9 positions match TRBD1. The CDR3 sequence is 13 residues long. The ends lost 5 bases at V and 8 bases at J; junction bases unmatched: 4.

This clone was seen more than once but under ten times. DNA for the CDR3: TGTGCCAGCAGCCGAGGGTACAATGAGCAGTTCTTC. Its protein product is CASSRGYNEQFF. The chain has TRBV7-9 and TRBJ2-1; possibly TRBD2 for D (5 bases). Germline V lookup: CDR1 SEHNR, CDR2 FQNEAQ (reference sequence). V lost 5 bases and J 4 bases, leaving 6 bases between the germline ends. This CDR3 is built from 12 residues.

In its sample, this clone was seen many times. The chain carries TRBV30 and TRBJ2-5, with D maybe TRBD2 (6 bases). The CDR3 has 12 residues. V lost 3 bases to trimming and J lost 4 bases, with 9 bases between them. The germline V gene has CDR1 GTSNPN and CDR2 SVGIG (reference sequence). For the CDR3, the DNA is TGTGCCTGGAGGCGGGACGGAGAGACCCAGTACTTC. It translates to CAWRRDGETQYF.

This chain connects TRBV19 to TRBJ1-2; D remains unclear. Germline V gene sequence: CDR1 LNHDA, CDR2 SQIVND (reference sequence). This CDR3 region has 13 residues. Trimming cost V 3 bases and J 3 bases, with 8 bases left between them. In DNA form, the CDR3 reads TGTGCCAGTAGTATTTTGGGCGACTATGGCTACACCTTC. Amino acid sequence: CASSILGDYGYTF.

The rearrangement uses TRBV18 and TRBJ1-1, with D uncertain. Trimming removed 0 bases at V and 6 bases at J, with 8 bases between. This CDR3 has 13 amino acids. The germline gives CDR1 KGHSH, CDR2 LQKENI. The CDR3 region is CASSPPTVPEAFF. Here the CDR3 DNA reads TGTGCCAGCTCACCACCCACCGTCCCTGAAGCTTTCTTT.

CDR3 residues: CSASSGQGYNQPQHF. The CDR3 DNA reads TGCAGTGCTAGTTCGGGACAGGGTTACAATCAGCCCCAGCATTTT. The V and J genes are TRBV20-1 and TRBJ1-5; 9 bases align to TRBD1. This CDR3 spans 15 amino acids. Germline lookup yields CDR1 DFQATT and CDR2 SNEGSKA (reference sequence). The junction had 6 bases not matched to a gene; V was cut back by 3 bases and J by 3 bases.

This clone has only one observation. The chain has TRBV4-3 and TRBJ1-6; D is uncertain. This CDR3 region has 12 residues. Trimming cost V 1 base and J 8 bases, with 3 bases left between them. Per germline, CDR1 LGHNA and CDR2 YSLEER. The DNA for the CDR3 is TGCGCCAGCAGCCAAGGCCATTCACCCCTCCACTTT. It yields the protein CASSQGHSPLHF.

The chain couples TRBV10-3 to TRBJ1-2; a weak D match, TRBD1 (5 bases). Looked up from germline, CDR1 is ENHRY and CDR2 is SYGVKD. V dropped 7 bases and J dropped 5 bases, with 14 bases sitting between them. This CDR3 region has 13 residues. The CDR3 loop is CAIKGTLLYGYTF. The CDR3 DNA reads TGTGCCATCAAGGGGACTCTCCTTTATGGCTACACCTTC.

This chain links TRBV5-1 with TRBJ2-6; D is possibly TRBD2 (6 bases). The CDR3 has 17 residues. Germline V CDR1 and CDR2: SGHRS, YFSETQ. V was cut by 7 bases and J by 3 bases, with 20 bases left in between. The DNA for the CDR3 is TGCGCCAGCGAGAGGAATCCCCGGGGGTTTGGGGCCAACGTCCTGACTTTC. Translation: CASERNPRGFGANVLTF.

This chain joins TRBV10-1 and TRBJ1-5, with D hard to call. CDR3 length equals 14 residues. V gave up 8 bases and J gave up 6 bases, with 17 bases separating them. Germline-derived CDR1 and CDR2 are WNHNN and SYGVQD (reference sequence). CDR3 DNA sequence: TGCGCCAGCCAAAAAAAAGGAGAAAGTCAGCCCCAGCATTTT. Protein: CASQKKGESQPQHF.

This clone was seen only once. The chain uses TRBV9 and TRBJ1-2; D is undetermined. V was trimmed by 0 bases and J by 4 bases, leaving 13 bases between them. The CDR3 spans 15 residues. CDR1 and CDR2 from the germline V gene are SGDLS and YYNGEE. CDR3 nucleotides: TGTGCCAGCAGCGTAGATTCCGCTAGCTCCTATGGCTACACCTTC. It specifies CASSVDSASSYGYTF.

The rearrangement uses TRBV11-2 and TRBJ1-4, with a possible D match to TRBD1 (5 bases). The ends were cut back, 5 bases at V and 6 bases at J, with 16 bases in the middle. The CDR3 consists of 15 residues. Per germline, CDR1 SGHAT and CDR2 FQNNGV. CDR3 sequence (DNA): TGTGCCAGCAGCGCGTACGTGGGGCGGGATGAAAAACTGTTTTTT. This encodes CASSAYVGRDEKLFF.

The chain carries TRBV3-1 (or the pseudogene TRBV3-2) and TRBJ1-2; 8 nucleotides align to TRBD1. V lost 0 bases and J lost 2; bases outside the gene matches: 2. Per the germline V gene, CDR1 is LGHDT and CDR2 is YNNKEL (reference sequence). The CDR3 has 15 amino acids. CDR3 loop: CASSQETGVNYGYTF. CDR3 in DNA: TGTGCCAGCAGCCAAGAGACAGGGGTCAACTATGGCTACACCTTC.

The chain uses TRBV7-2 and TRBJ2-7, with D possibly TRBD1 on 6 matching bases. Between the trimmed V and J ends, which lost 5 bases and 1 base, there was a span of 12 bases. The CDR3 is 14 residues long. Germline assignment: CDR1 SGHTA and CDR2 FQGNSA. CDR3 residues: CASSNNRVSYEQYF. CDR3 sequence (DNA): TGTGCCAGCAGCAATAACAGGGTTTCCTACGAGCAGTACTTC.

The chain couples TRBV7-2 to TRBJ2-7; 9 bases map to TRBD2. The CDR3 is 15 residues long. Trimming removed 4 bases from V and 0 bases from J; junction bases left unmatched: 4. Germline V gene lookup returns CDR1 SGHTA and CDR2 FQGNSA. The CDR3 DNA sequence: TGTGCCAGCAGCTCTAGAGCGGGGGGCTCCTACGAGCAGTACTTC. Translated: CASSSRAGGSYEQYF.

The genes are TRBV6-1 and TRBJ1-3; maybe TRBD1 (5 bases). The CDR3 totals 16 residues. CDR1 is MNHNS, CDR2 SASEGT, per germline. Trimming removed 0 bases at V and 2 bases at J, with 11 bases between. CDR3 residues: CASSEAGGITGNTIYF. The DNA of the CDR3 is TGTGCCAGCAGTGAAGCGGGGGGGATCACTGGAAACACCATATATTTT.

The genes are TRBV4-2 and TRBJ2-1; 10 bases are shared with TRBD2. Germline trimming cut 4 bases from V and 3 bases from J; bases unmatched to any gene: 6. Germline CDR1 reads LGHNA; CDR2 reads YNFKEQ. This CDR3 is 16 amino acids long. The CDR3 here is CASSPQAGGIYNEQFF. The CDR3, as DNA: TGTGCCAGCAGCCCCCAAGCGGGGGGGATCTACAATGAGCAGTTCTTC.

The chain is built from TRBV20-1 and TRBJ2-7; weak D call: TRBD1 (6 bases). V lost 3 bases to trimming and J lost 3 bases, with 12 bases between them. The CDR3 extends over 13 amino acids. Germline V gives CDR1 DFQATT, CDR2 SNEGSKA (reference sequence). CDR3 DNA: TGCAGTGCTAGTAGGTCAGGGGACTACGAGCAGTACTTC. Residues: CSASRSGDYEQYF.

In its sample, this clone was seen once. The genes are TRBV11-1 and TRBJ2-2, with 7 nucleotides matching TRBD2. Germline-derived CDR1 and CDR2 are SGHAT and FQDESV (reference sequence). The J segment lost 4 bases and the V segment lost 0 bases, leaving 2 bases of the junction unmatched. This CDR3 contains 15 residues. CDR3 in amino acids: CASSLAAGTTGELFF. The CDR3 region has the DNA TGTGCCAGCAGCTTAGCAGCGGGGACCACCGGGGAGCTGTTTTTT. The complete variable domain, with remaining parts taken from reference TRBV11-1 and TRBJ2-2, reads EAEVAQSPRYKITEKSQAVAFWCDPISGHATLYWYRQILGQGPELLVQFQDESVVDDSQLPKDRFSAERLKGVDSTLKIQPAELGDSAMYLCASSLAAGTTGELFFGEGSRLTVL.